The sequence of this T cell receptor (beta chain) was determined in a study of T cell repertoires in cytomegalovirus infection. The sample holds many counts of this clonotype. Its cognate antigen is unknown. General study results and limits: HLA-C-restricted CMV clonotypes gave the most frequent clonotype in two of eight donors. Accumulated public TCR beta family frequency recognized individuals carrying CMV together with the relevant HLA.

TCRdb analysed the reads with MiXCR anew, one entry per CDR3 protein. The sample has 490,000 or so distinct CDR3 sequences, approximately 11% seen once. This clonotype was obtained from a human donor in good health (CMV status not recorded). Some clones in this sample may be carry-over from other donors' samples. The sequenced sample consisted of PBMCs.

The DNA of the CDR3 is TGTGCCAGCATCGGGGGGGGCCTCACGAATACGCAGTATTTT. Amino acid sequence: CASIGGGLTNTQYF. The chain joins TRBV28 to TRBJ2-3; TRBD2 aligns across 8 bases. Trimming took 7 bases from V and 7 from J; bases not matched to a gene: 10. Germline V CDR1 and CDR2: MDHEN, SYDVKM. The CDR3 totals 14 residues.